A single sample gave rise to the 14 T cell receptor beta chains below, sequenced in a study of OX40 agonist ivuxolimab in advanced cancers. Data came from immunoSEQ multiplex PCR; TCRdb stores just in-frame clones and leaves some out. The sample lists some 37,000 clones, 70% to 85% occurring once. Sequencing was performed on CD4+ or CD8+ T cells sorted from blood, taken in a trial of the OX40 agonist ivuxolimab. The receptors were sampled from an adult with an advanced solid tumor such as melanoma, head and neck, liver or kidney cancer.

The chain joins TRBV30 to TRBJ2-7; no clear D. The CDR3 loop spans 15 amino acids. With 0 bases removed from V and 3 bases from J, the gap between germline ends came to 15 bases. The germline V gene has CDR1 GTSNPN and CDR2 SVGIG (reference sequence). This chain's CDR3 is CAWSVRPVMGYEQYF. CDR3 DNA sequence: TGTGCCTGGAGTGTACGGCCGGTGATGGGCTACGAGCAGTACTTC.

V is TRBV6-1 and J is TRBJ2-2; unclear D gene. Trimming shortened V by 2 bases and J by 8 bases, and 15 bases separated the two germline ends. The CDR3 loop spans 15 amino acids. Germline CDR1 reads MNHNS; CDR2 reads SASEGT. The CDR3 coding sequence is TGTGCCAGCAGTGAATATACGACCCCTGGGGGGGAGCTGTTTTTT. Protein product: CASSEYTTPGGELFF.

The V call is TRBV4-1, the J call TRBJ1-1; D possibly corresponds to TRBD1 (6 bases). V gave up 9 bases and J gave up 1 base, with 18 bases separating them. The length of the CDR3 is 15 residues. CDR1 and CDR2 from the germline V gene are MGHRA and YSYEKL. The CDR3 loop reads CASTPEQGQNTEAFF. The CDR3, as DNA: TGCGCCAGTACCCCCGAGCAGGGGCAGAACACTGAAGCTTTCTTT.

The genes are TRBV7-6 and TRBJ1-6; 10 bases line up with TRBD1. V lost 5 bases to trimming and J lost 7 bases; unmatched junction nucleotides: 11. This CDR3 has 17 residues. CDR1 and CDR2 from the germline V gene are SGHVS and FNYEAQ. As DNA, the CDR3 is TGTGCCAGCAGCCCTAGGGGAGGGGACAGGGGAAATTCACCCCTCCACTTT. It specifies CASSPRGGDRGNSPLHF. The variable domain in full, with the rest retrieved from reference TRBV7-6 and TRBJ1-6, is GAGVSQSPRYKVTKRGQDVALRCDPISGHVSLYWYRQALGQGPEFLTYFNYEAQQDKSGLPNDRFSAERPEGSISTLTIQRTEQRDSAMYRCASSPRGGDRGNSPLHFGNGTRLTVT.

The CDR3 loop is CASSWRGETQYF. CDR3 DNA sequence: TGTGCCAGCAGCTGGAGGGGAGAGACCCAGTACTTC. The chain has TRBV5-4 and TRBJ2-5; a weak D match, TRBD2 (6 bases). The V and J ends lost 3 bases and 4 bases respectively, with 7 bases between them. Germline-derived CDR1 and CDR2 are SGHNT and YYREEE (reference sequence). The CDR3 extends over 12 amino acids.

The chain employs TRBV5-1 and TRBJ1-6, with a weak D call TRBD1 (5 bases). Between the trimmed V and J ends, which lost 2 bases and 6 bases, there was a span of 12 bases. The CDR3 covers 15 residues. From germline, CDR1 is SGHRS and CDR2 YFSETQ. The CDR3: CASSFGGIGNSPLHF. CDR3 coding DNA: TGCGCCAGCAGCTTTGGGGGGATCGGTAATTCACCCCTCCACTTT.

This sequence joins TRBV4-2 and TRBJ1-1; 9 bases align to TRBD1. The CDR3 totals 14 residues. Trimming cost V 3 bases and J 6 bases; bases outside gene matches: 5. Germline V gene lookup returns CDR1 LGHNA and CDR2 YNFKEQ. DNA of the CDR3: TGTGCCAGCAGCCAGGGGGACAGGGTCCCTGAAGCTTTCTTT. As protein: CASSQGDRVPEAFF.

The gene calls are TRBV7-9 and TRBJ2-5; possible D gene TRBD1, 6 bases. Trimming stripped 5 bases from V and 2 bases from J, with 12 bases between. This CDR3 is built from 14 residues. Germline V gene lookup returns CDR1 SEHNR and CDR2 FQNEAQ (reference sequence). This CDR3 reads CASSPMTGQETQYF. In nucleotides, the CDR3 is TGTGCCAGCAGCCCAATGACAGGACAAGAGACCCAGTACTTC.

The V and J genes are TRBV19 and TRBJ2-2, with D hard to call. Trimming cost V 11 bases and J 0 bases, with 16 bases left between them. The CDR3 is 15 amino acids. Germline CDR1 LNHDA, CDR2 SQIVND (reference sequence). The DNA of the CDR3 is TGTGCCTCCTTTTTACAAGGAACGAACACCGGGGAGCTGTTTTTT. It codes for CASFLQGTNTGELFF.

The V gene is TRBV4-1, the J gene TRBJ1-2; TRBD1 aligns across 9 bases. The CDR3 loop spans 15 amino acids. CDR1 MGHRA and CDR2 YSYEKL come from the germline V gene. Germline trimming cut 2 bases from V and 0 bases from J; bases unmatched to any gene: 1. DNA of the CDR3: TGCGCCAGCAGCCAATGGGACAGGGCTAACTATGGCTACACCTTC. Translation gives CASSQWDRANYGYTF.

This clone has only a few counts. This rearrangement joins TRBV19 to TRBJ1-6; a possible D gene is TRBD1 (5 bases). The CDR3 loop spans 16 amino acids. V was pared by 4 bases and J by 2 bases, with 12 bases between. Germline CDR1 is LNHDA and CDR2 is SQIVND (reference sequence). CDR3 bases: TGTGCCAGTAGTAAGGGGCAGTCCGCCTATAATTCACCCCTCCACTTT. It translates to CASSKGQSAYNSPLHF.

This rearrangement joins TRBV7-9 to TRBJ1-4; 9 nucleotides line up with TRBD1. J gave up 8 bases and V 5 bases, and 9 bases lay outside the gene matches. There are 15 residues in the CDR3. Germline V gene lookup returns CDR1 SEHNR and CDR2 FQNEAQ (reference sequence). The CDR3 region has the DNA TGTGCCAGCAGCCCTGCGGACAGGGGAGGCGAAAAACTGTTTTTT. Residues: CASSPADRGGEKLFF.

The table lists this clone with a few counts. This sequence joins TRBV7-2 and TRBJ2-7, with a tentative D call TRBD1 (5 bases). This CDR3 spans 11 amino acids. Trimming pared 5 bases from V and 5 bases from J, leaving 7 bases between. The germline V gene encodes CDR1 SGHTA and CDR2 FQGNSA. CDR3 sequence reads: CASSARDEQYF. CDR3 sequence (DNA): TGTGCCAGCAGCGCCAGGGACGAGCAGTACTTC. Full variable domain (remainder filled in from reference TRBV7-2 and TRBJ2-7): GAGVSQSPSNKVTEKGKDVELRCDPISGHTALYWYRQSLGQGLEFLIYFQGNSAPDKSGLPSDRFSAERTGGSVSTLTIQRTQQEDSAVYLCASSARDEQYFGPGTRLTVT.

A few counts support this clone. Here the CDR3 reads CAWRQGYRGYTF. The CDR3 DNA follows: TGTGCCTGGAGGCAGGGATATCGAGGCTACACCTTC. The chain links TRBV30 to TRBJ1-2, with D maybe TRBD1 (5 bases). Germline CDR1 and CDR2: GTSNPN and SVGIG (reference sequence). The ends were cut back, 3 bases at V and 8 bases at J, with 13 bases in the middle. This CDR3 is 12 amino acids long. The variable domain in full, completed from reference TRBV30 and TRBJ1-2, reads SQTIHQWPATLVQPVGSPLSLECTVEGTSNPNLYWYRQAAGRGLQLLFYSVGIGQISSEVPQNLSASRPQDRQFILSSKKLLLSDSGFYLCAWRQGYRGYTFGSGTRLTVV.